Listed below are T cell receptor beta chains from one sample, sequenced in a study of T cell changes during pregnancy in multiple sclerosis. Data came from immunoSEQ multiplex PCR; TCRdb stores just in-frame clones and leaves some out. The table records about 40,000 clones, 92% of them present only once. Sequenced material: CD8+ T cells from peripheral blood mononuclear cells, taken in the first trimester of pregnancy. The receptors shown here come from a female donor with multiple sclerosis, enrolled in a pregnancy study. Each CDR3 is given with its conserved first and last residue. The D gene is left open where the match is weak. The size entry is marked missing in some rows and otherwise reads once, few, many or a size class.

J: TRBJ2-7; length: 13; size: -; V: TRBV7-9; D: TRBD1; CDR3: CASSLEAGQDLNF; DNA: TGTGCCAGCAGCTTAGAGGCGGGACAGGATCTCAACTTC
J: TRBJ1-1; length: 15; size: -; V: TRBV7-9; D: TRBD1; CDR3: CASSLTGTDKDEAFF; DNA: TGTGCCAGCAGCTTAACCGGGACAGATAAAGATGAAGCTTTCTTT
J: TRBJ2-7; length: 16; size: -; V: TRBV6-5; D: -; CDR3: CASSYQPGAALAEQYF; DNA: TGTGCCAGCAGTTACCAACCAGGGGCTGCGCTCGCCGAGCAGTACTTC
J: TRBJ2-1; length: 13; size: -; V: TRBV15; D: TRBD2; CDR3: CATEELAGNEQFF; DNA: TGTGCCACCGAAGAGCTAGCGGGGAATGAGCAGTTCTTC
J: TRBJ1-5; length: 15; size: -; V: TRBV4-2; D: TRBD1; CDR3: CASSQESGGSQPQHF; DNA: TGTGCCAGCAGCCAAGAATCAGGGGGTAGTCAGCCCCAGCATTTT
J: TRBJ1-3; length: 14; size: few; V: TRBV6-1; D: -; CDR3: CASSGGSSGNTIYF; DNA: TGTGCCAGCAGTGGTGGGAGCTCTGGAAACACCATATATTTT
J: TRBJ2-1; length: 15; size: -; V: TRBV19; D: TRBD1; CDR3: CASSSPGTDYNEQFF; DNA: TGTGCCAGTAGTTCCCCCGGGACAGACTACAATGAGCAGTTCTTC
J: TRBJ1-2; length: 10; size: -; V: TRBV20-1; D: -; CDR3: CSARTVGYTF; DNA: TGCAGTGCCCGGACAGTCGGCTACACCTTC
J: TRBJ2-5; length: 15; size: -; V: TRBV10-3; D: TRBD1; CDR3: CAITRGTGGKETQYF; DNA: TGTGCCATCACTCGAGGGACAGGGGGTAAAGAGACCCAGTACTTC
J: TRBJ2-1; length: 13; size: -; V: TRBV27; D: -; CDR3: CASSHDTYNEQFF; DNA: TGTGCCAGCAGTCACGACACCTACAATGAGCAGTTCTTC
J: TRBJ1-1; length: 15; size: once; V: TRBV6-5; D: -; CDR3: CASSPDSYMNTEAFF; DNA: TGTGCCAGCAGTCCGGACTCATACATGAACACTGAAGCTTTCTTT
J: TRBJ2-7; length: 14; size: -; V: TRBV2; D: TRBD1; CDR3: CASRLGQGGYEQYF; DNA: TGTGCCAGCAGATTGGGACAGGGTGGCTACGAGCAGTACTTC
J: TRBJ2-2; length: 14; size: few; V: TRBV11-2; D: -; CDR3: CASSFTGDTGELFF; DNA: TGTGCCAGCAGCTTCACAGGAGACACCGGGGAGCTGTTTTTT
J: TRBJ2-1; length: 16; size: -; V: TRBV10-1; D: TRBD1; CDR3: CASSEEGASSYNEQFF; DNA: TGCGCCAGCAGTGAGGAGGGGGCGAGCTCCTACAATGAGCAGTTCTTC
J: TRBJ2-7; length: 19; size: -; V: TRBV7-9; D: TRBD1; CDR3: CASSGSGQGPSLSSYEQYF; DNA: TGTGCCAGCAGTGGATCCGGACAGGGGCCTTCCCTTAGCTCCTACGAGCAGTACTTC
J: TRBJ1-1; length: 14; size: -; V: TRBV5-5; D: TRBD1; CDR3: CASSTTGVNTEAFF; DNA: TGTGCCAGCAGCACCACAGGGGTGAACACTGAAGCTTTCTTT
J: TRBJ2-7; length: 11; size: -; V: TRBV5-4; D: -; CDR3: CASSLDNEQYF; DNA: TGTGCCAGCAGCTTGGATAACGAGCAGTACTTC
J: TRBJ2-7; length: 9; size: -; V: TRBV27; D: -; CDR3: CAVGREQYF; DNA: TGTGCCGTGGGGCGCGAGCAGTACTTC
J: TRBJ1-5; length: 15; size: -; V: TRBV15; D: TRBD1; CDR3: CATSRGRGLAQPQHF; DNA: TGTGCCACCAGCAGGGGCAGGGGGCTGGCTCAGCCCCAGCATTTT
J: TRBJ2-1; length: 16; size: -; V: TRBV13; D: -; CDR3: CASSLSDGVNWNEQFF; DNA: TGTGCCAGCAGCCTTAGTGACGGGGTAAATTGGAATGAGCAGTTCTTC
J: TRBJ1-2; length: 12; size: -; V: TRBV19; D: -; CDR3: CASIGQGAGYTF; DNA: TGTGCCAGTATTGGTCAGGGCGCTGGCTACACCTTC
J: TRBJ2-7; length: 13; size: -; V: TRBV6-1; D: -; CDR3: CASTWDTPYEQYF; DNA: TGTGCCAGCACTTGGGACACCCCTTACGAGCAGTACTTC